A single sample gave rise to the 18 T cell receptor beta chains below, sequenced in a study of CD8 T cells in ankylosing spondylitis. TCRdb re-called the 5' RACE reads through MiXCR, storing one row per CDR3 protein. In the table there are 150,000 to 200,000 distinct CDR3 sequences, roughly 13% of which are singletons. Sequencing input: blood, either unsorted or a sorted T cell fraction (not recorded which). The receptor source for this set is a male donor with ankylosing spondylitis or in good health (not recorded which).

The sample holds a few counts of this clonotype. This chain uses TRBV27 with TRBJ2-3; 10 nucleotides line up with TRBD1. The CDR3 is 18 amino acids. V was clipped by 5 bases and J by 3 bases; unmatched bases: 14. Germline V gene data show CDR1 as MNHEY and CDR2 as SMNVEV (reference sequence). CDR3 coding DNA: TGTGCCAGCAGTCCGCCTCTCCATTGGACAGGGGGTACAGATACGCAGTATTTT. Its protein product is CASSPPLHWTGGTDTQYF.

This clonotype occurred many times. The rearrangement joins TRBV5-1 to TRBJ2-3; TRBD2 matches 10 bases. The CDR3 is 15 amino acids. Germline trimming cut 5 bases from V and 5 bases from J; bases unmatched to any gene: 8. The V gene's germline CDR1 is SGHRS and CDR2 YFSETQ. The CDR3: CASRKREGLQDTQYF. CDR3 DNA sequence: TGCGCCAGCAGGAAGCGGGAGGGCCTTCAAGATACGCAGTATTTT.

This chain links TRBV5-1 with TRBJ2-7, with D perhaps being TRBD1 or TRBD2 (5 bases each). The CDR3 covers 14 residues. CDR1 and CDR2 (germline): SGHRS, YFSETQ. Trimming cost V 3 bases and J 3 bases, with 13 bases left between them. The CDR3 coding sequence is TGCGCCAGCAGCTCCGGGACGCTTGTCTACGAGCAGTACTTC. Residues: CASSSGTLVYEQYF.

The chain has TRBV2 and TRBJ2-1; 11 bases align to TRBD2. Germline values: CDR1 SNHLY, CDR2 FYNNEI. The trim removed 5 bases at V and 2 bases at J, leaving 5 bases unmatched. The CDR3 is 16 amino acids. CDR3 in amino acids: CASSLTSGSPYNEQFF. In nucleotides, the CDR3 is TGTGCCAGCAGTTTAACTAGCGGGAGCCCCTACAATGAGCAGTTCTTC.

The chain carries TRBV4-1 and TRBJ1-4; D not certain. The CDR3 is 14 residues long. Germline V gene data show CDR1 as MGHRA and CDR2 as YSYEKL. Trimming took off 3 bases at V and 0 bases at J, with 5 bases between the two ends. CDR3 sequence (DNA): TGCGCCAGCAGCCATGGGGCAACTAATGAAAAACTGTTTTTT. Protein: CASSHGATNEKLFF.

This clonotype occurred many times. The CDR3 coding sequence is TGTGCCAGCAGCTTGGTTTGGGACAGTCACGCGACAGATACGCAGTATTTT. As protein: CASSLVWDSHATDTQYF. The chain couples TRBV5-5 to TRBJ2-3, with 7 positions matching TRBD1. Germline CDR1 reads SGHKS; CDR2 reads YYEKEE (reference sequence). V shed 0 bases and J 3 bases; nucleotides not matched to a gene: 10. The CDR3 is 17 residues long. Together with reference TRBV5-5 and TRBJ2-3, the CDR3 gives the full variable domain: DAGVTQSPTHLIKTRGQQVTLRCSPISGHKSVSWYQQVLGQGPQFIFQYYEKEERGRGNFPDRFSARQFPNYSSELNVNALLLGDSALYLCASSLVWDSHATDTQYFGPGTRLTVL.

The J gene is TRBJ1-2, the V gene TRBV4-1; D is unclear. The CDR3 is 14 amino acids. Per germline, CDR1 MGHRA and CDR2 YSYEKL. Trimming removed 5 bases at V and 0 bases at J, with 10 bases between. CDR3 DNA sequence: TGCGCCAGCAGCTCAGCGACTTCTAACTATGGCTACACCTTC. Protein: CASSSATSNYGYTF.

The chain combines TRBV27 with TRBJ2-1, with 7 bases identical to TRBD2. After removal of 3 bases from V and 5 bases from J, the junction contained 7 bases not matched to a gene. The CDR3 has 15 amino acids. CDR1 and CDR2 from the germline V gene are MNHEY and SMNVEV (reference sequence). This chain's CDR3 is CASSFGLAANNEQFF. As DNA, the CDR3 is TGTGCCAGCAGTTTTGGGCTAGCGGCTAACAATGAGCAGTTCTTC.

The J gene is TRBJ2-1, the V gene TRBV5-5; D possibly corresponds to TRBD1 (8 bases). CDR1 and CDR2 from the germline V gene are SGHKS and YYEKEE (reference sequence). This CDR3 is 13 amino acids long. Trimming took off 4 bases at V and 10 bases at J, with 15 bases between the two ends. The CDR3: CASSKTGEGEQFF. CDR3 DNA sequence: TGTGCCAGCAGCAAGACAGGGGAGGGGGAGCAGTTCTTC.

This clonotype was observed a few times. This sequence joins TRBV27 and TRBJ1-1; D is unresolved. The CDR3 totals 12 residues. V gave up 5 bases and J gave up 4 bases, with 8 bases separating them. Germline values: CDR1 MNHEY, CDR2 SMNVEV (reference sequence). This CDR3 is CASSDEGTEAFF. The CDR3 coding sequence is TGTGCCAGCAGTGATGAGGGCACTGAAGCTTTCTTT.

This clonotype was seen only a few times. The rearrangement uses TRBV7-9 and TRBJ2-7; D uncertain. The V and J ends lost 4 bases and 3 bases respectively, with 10 bases between them. The CDR3 covers 13 residues. The germline gives CDR1 SEHNR, CDR2 FQNEAQ (reference sequence). CDR3 DNA sequence: TGTGCCAGCAGCTCTGAGGTTGTCTACGAGCAGTACTTC. Its translation is CASSSEVVYEQYF.

The V call is TRBV6-5, the J call TRBJ1-6; perhaps TRBD1 as D (6 bases). The CDR3 is 16 residues long. V gave up 0 bases and J gave up 9 bases, with 15 bases separating them. Germline V gene data show CDR1 as MNHEY and CDR2 as SVGAGI. The DNA of the CDR3 is TGTGCCAGCAGTTACTCGAACAGGGTAGACTCTTCACCCCTCCACTTT. Its translation is CASSYSNRVDSSPLHF.

This clonotype has more than one count but fewer than ten. The chain employs TRBV6-1 and TRBJ2-5, with 7 nucleotides matching TRBD2. Germline values: CDR1 MNHNS, CDR2 SASEGT. This CDR3 contains 15 residues. Losses at the gene ends were 5 bases for V and 1 base for J; bases not matched to a gene: 7. The CDR3 DNA sequence: TGTGCCAGCAGTCCCCTAGGCGGGGGCCAAGAGACCCAGTACTTC. This gives the protein CASSPLGGGQETQYF.

This clonotype turned up a few times. The CDR3 protein is CASSQGQITGELFF. The CDR3 nucleotides read TGTGCCAGCAGCCAAGGACAGATCACCGGGGAGCTGTTTTTT. The chain has TRBV3-1 and TRBJ2-2, with a weak D call TRBD1 (5 bases). The CDR3 runs to 14 residues. V was shortened by 1 base and J by 4 bases, with 7 bases between the two germline ends. CDR1 is LGHDT, CDR2 YNNKEL, per germline (reference sequence).

The chain links TRBV27 to TRBJ2-5; D perhaps matches TRBD2 (7 bases). V was cut by 8 bases and J by 5 bases, with 15 bases left in between. CDR3 length equals 13 residues. From germline, CDR1 is MNHEY and CDR2 SMNVEV (reference sequence). In DNA, the CDR3 is TGTGCCAGCGGAGGGGGGGGACGCGAGACCCAGTACTTC. Its protein is CASGGGGRETQYF.

With regard to this clonotype: This may arise from a read error, as a much more abundant clone is one base away. V is TRBV27 and J is TRBJ2-1, with 12 bases lining up with TRBD1. There are 15 residues in the CDR3. The germline gives CDR1 MNHEY, CDR2 SMNVEV (reference sequence). CDR3 coding DNA: TGTGGCAGCAGCCGCGGGACAGGGGGCGGCAATGAGCAGTTCTTC. Protein sequence: CGSSRGTGGGNEQFF.

This clonotype was seen a few times. This chain connects TRBV25-1 to TRBJ2-1; maybe TRBD1 (6 bases). V gave up 7 bases and J gave up 5 bases, with 18 bases separating them. The CDR3 totals 15 residues. The germline V gene has CDR1 MGHDK and CDR2 SYGVNS. The chain's CDR3 is CASTLPGTSNNEQFF. For the CDR3, the DNA is TGTGCCAGCACCCTTCCCGGGACATCGAACAATGAGCAGTTCTTC.

This clonotype was found many times. The chain has TRBV27 and TRBJ2-5; D is unclear. Germline V gene data show CDR1 as MNHEY and CDR2 as SMNVEV (reference sequence). V lost 2 bases to trimming and J lost 2 bases, with 6 bases between them. The CDR3 covers 13 residues. CDR3 in amino acids: CASSLLSQETQYF. In DNA, the CDR3 is TGTGCCAGCAGTTTACTTTCACAAGAGACCCAGTACTTC.